This paragraph reports one TCR beta chain. The CDR3 contains 12 residues. V was shortened by 4 bases and J by 4 bases, with 10 bases between the two germline ends. Germline V CDR1 and CDR2: SQVTM, ANQGSEA. The data derive from a study of cytomegalovirus exposure and HLA in healthy donors. PCR employed 60 Vbeta and 13 Jbeta primers. Clones were sequenced by immunoSEQ multiplex PCR, and TCRdb holds only the in-frame ones, with some missing. The repertoire has about 260,000 clones, roughly 81% of them found once; the top ten carry about 2%. Input material: PBMCs. This sequence originates from a woman aged 40-49 years in good health and CMV-seropositive. The genes are TRBV29-1 and TRBJ1-2; perhaps TRBD1 as D (5 bases). Here the CDR3 DNA reads TGCAGCGTTGTGCAGGGATTCTATGGCTACACCTTC. It codes for CSVVQGFYGYTF. The full variable domain, rest sourced from reference TRBV29-1 and TRBJ1-2, is SAVISQKPSRDICQRGTSLTIQCQVDSQVTMMFWYRQQPGQSLTLIATANQGSEATYESGFVIDKFPISRPNLTFSTLTVSNMSPEDSSIYLCSVVQGFYGYTFGSGTRLTVV.